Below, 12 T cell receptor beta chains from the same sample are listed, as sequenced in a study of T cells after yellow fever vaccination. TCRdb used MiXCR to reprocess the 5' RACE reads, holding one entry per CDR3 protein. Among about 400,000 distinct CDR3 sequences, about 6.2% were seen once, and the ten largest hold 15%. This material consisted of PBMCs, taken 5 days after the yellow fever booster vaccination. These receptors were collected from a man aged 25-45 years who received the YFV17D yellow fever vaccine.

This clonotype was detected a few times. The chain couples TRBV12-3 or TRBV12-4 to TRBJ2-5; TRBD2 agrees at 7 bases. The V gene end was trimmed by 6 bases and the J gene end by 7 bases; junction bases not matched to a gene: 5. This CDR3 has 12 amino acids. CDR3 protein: CASSTPGGTQYF. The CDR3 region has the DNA TGTGCCAGCAGCACCCCGGGGGGGACCCAGTACTTC.

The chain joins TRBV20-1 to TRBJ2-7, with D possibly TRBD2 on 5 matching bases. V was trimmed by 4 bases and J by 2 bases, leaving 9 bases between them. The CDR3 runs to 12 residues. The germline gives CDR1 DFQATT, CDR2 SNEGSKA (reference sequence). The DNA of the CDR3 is TGCAGTGCTAAATTGCGGGCCTACGAGCAGTACTTC. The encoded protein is CSAKLRAYEQYF.

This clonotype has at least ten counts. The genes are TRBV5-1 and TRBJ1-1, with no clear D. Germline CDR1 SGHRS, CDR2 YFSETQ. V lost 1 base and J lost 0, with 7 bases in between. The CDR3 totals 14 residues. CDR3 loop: CASSLRELNTEAFF. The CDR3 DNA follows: TGCGCCAGCAGCTTGCGGGAGCTGAACACTGAAGCTTTCTTT.

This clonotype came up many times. This CDR3 is CASSSNTGGHYYEQYF. Written as DNA, the CDR3 is TGTGCCAGCAGCTCAAACACAGGGGGACATTACTACGAGCAGTACTTC. This chain uses TRBV7-9 with TRBJ2-7, with TRBD1 matching 8 bases. The CDR3 extends over 16 amino acids. V trimming: 4 bases; J trimming: 3 bases; junction bases outside the gene matches: 11. In germline, CDR1 is SEHNR, CDR2 FQNEAQ (reference sequence).

The CDR3 bases are TGTGCCAGCAGCCGCCCAGGGGCTCAAAGCTCTGGGGCCAACGTCCTGACTTTC. The encoded protein is CASSRPGAQSSGANVLTF. The rearrangement links TRBV7-3 to TRBJ2-6; D is perhaps TRBD1 (6 bases). V was trimmed by 5 bases and J by 0 bases, leaving 17 bases between them. The germline V gene has CDR1 SGHTA and CDR2 FQGTGA. This CDR3 region has 18 residues.

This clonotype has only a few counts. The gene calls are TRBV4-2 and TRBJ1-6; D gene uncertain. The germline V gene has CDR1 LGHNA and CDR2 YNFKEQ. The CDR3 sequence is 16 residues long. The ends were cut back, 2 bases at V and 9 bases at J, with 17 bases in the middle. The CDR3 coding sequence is TGTGCCAGCAGCCAAAGGAGCGGACCAGTCGGTTCACCCCTCCACTTT. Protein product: CASSQRSGPVGSPLHF.

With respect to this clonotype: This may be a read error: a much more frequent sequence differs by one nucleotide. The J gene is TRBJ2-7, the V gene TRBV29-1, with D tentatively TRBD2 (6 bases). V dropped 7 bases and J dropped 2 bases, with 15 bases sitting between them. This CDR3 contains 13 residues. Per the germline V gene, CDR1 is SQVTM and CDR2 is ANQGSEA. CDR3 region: CSDPAGPPYEQYF. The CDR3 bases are TGCAGCGACCCAGCGGGTCCGCCCTACGAGCAGTACTTC.

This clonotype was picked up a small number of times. The CDR3 DNA is TGTGCCAGCTACGGGAGTCGGGGCACAGATACGCAGTATTTT. Protein product: CASYGSRGTDTQYF. The chain uses TRBV6-1 and TRBJ2-3, with D perhaps TRBD2 (6 bases). The CDR3 sequence is 14 residues long. Trimming shortened V by 8 bases and J by 1 base, and 13 bases separated the two germline ends. Germline loops: CDR1 MNHNS, CDR2 SASEGT.

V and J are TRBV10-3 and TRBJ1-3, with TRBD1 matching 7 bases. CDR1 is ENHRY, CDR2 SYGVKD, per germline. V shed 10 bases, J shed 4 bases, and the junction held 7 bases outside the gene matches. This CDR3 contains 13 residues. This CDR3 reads CATRGGSGNTIYF. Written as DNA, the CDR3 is TGTGCCACCCGAGGGGGCTCAGGAAACACCATATATTTT.

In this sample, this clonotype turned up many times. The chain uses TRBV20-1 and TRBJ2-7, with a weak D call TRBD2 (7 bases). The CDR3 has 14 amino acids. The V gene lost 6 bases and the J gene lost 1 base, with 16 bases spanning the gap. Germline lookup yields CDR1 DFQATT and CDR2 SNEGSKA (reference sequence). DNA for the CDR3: TGCAGTGCGCCTAATCGGGGGGCGTCCTACGAGCAGTACTTC. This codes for CSAPNRGASYEQYF.

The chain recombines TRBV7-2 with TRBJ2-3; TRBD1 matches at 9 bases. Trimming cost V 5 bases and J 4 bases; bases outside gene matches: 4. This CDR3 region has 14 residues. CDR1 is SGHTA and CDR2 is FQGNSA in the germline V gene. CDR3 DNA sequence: TGTGCCAGCAGCAAACGGACAGGGGCAGATACGCAGTATTTT. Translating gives CASSKRTGADTQYF.

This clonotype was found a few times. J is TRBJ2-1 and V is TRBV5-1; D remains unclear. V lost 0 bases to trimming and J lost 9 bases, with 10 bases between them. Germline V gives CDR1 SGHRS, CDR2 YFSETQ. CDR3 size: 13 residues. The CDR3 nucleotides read TGCGCCAGCAGCTTGGATTTCGTAAGTGAGCAGTTCTTC. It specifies CASSLDFVSEQFF.